This is a list of T cell receptor beta chains from one sample in a study of cytomegalovirus exposure and HLA in healthy donors. The table came from immunoSEQ multiplex PCR; TCRdb's copy has only in-frame clones and leaves some out. In the table there are 130,000 or so clones, roughly 74% of which are singletons. The sequenced material came from PBMCs. The receptors stem from a male donor in good health and CMV-seronegative. CDR3s include the opening cysteine and the closing phenylalanine or tryptophan. The order of the fields is V gene, D gene, clone size, J gene, CDR3 DNA, CDR3 protein. A D gene is named only where the DNA matches it firmly. The size entry is marked missing in some rows and otherwise reads once, few, many or a size class.

>TRBV28|TRBD2|.|TRBJ2-7
TGTGCCAGCAGCATCCCTCGGGGGGGCAGGTACGAGCAGTACTTC
CASSIPRGGRYEQYF
>TRBV6-1|TRBD1|.|TRBJ1-6
TGTGCCAGCAGTCGGGACAGGGGCTCTCAGGCACCCCTCCACTTT
CASSRDRGSQAPLHF
>TRBV5-6|.|.|TRBJ2-3
TGTGCCAGCAGCTTGGGTTCGGCAGATACGCAGTATTTT
CASSLGSADTQYF
>TRBV28|.|few|TRBJ1-5
TGTGCCAGTAGGTCCAGGGATAGCAATCAGCCCCAGCATTTT
CASRSRDSNQPQHF
>TRBV7-6|.|.|TRBJ1-5
TGTGCCAGCAGCCCTACGGGGGGGGCATATCAGCCCCAGCATTTT
CASSPTGGAYQPQHF
>TRBV28|TRBD1|.|TRBJ1-1
TGTGCCAGCAGAGCTCCAGGGGGCGGGAACACTGAAGCTTTCTTT
CASRAPGGGNTEAFF
>TRBV6-4|TRBD2|.|TRBJ2-7
TGTGCCAGCAGCGGCGGGAGCCCCTACGAGCAGTACTTC
CASSGGSPYEQYF
>TRBV19|TRBD1|.|TRBJ1-5
TGTGCCAGTAGTAGGAGGGGGCCCAATCAGCCCCAGCATTTT
CASSRRGPNQPQHF
>TRBV5-1|.|few|TRBJ2-3
TGCGCCAGCAGCTCTGAAGGTGCGGGTCTCCCCGAGAGGACAGATACGCAGTATTTT
CASSSEGAGLPERTDTQYF
>TRBV28|.|.|TRBJ1-2
TGTGCCAGCATACAACGGACAGACGCCTATGGCTACACCTTC
CASIQRTDAYGYTF
>TRBV5-6|TRBD1|.|TRBJ1-2
TGTGCCAGCAGCCAATCGGGGACAGGGGATGGCGGCTACACCTTC
CASSQSGTGDGGYTF
>TRBV29-1|.|few|TRBJ1-1
TGCAGCGCAAACAGGGAGGGGATGAACACTGAAGCTTTCTTT
CSANREGMNTEAFF
>TRBV15|TRBD2|.|TRBJ2-1
TGTGCCACCAGCGACGGACTAGCGGGGTACAATGAGCAGTTCTTC
CATSDGLAGYNEQFF
>TRBV6-1|.|once|TRBJ1-1
TGTGCCACTCGAAGGGGAGGAATCGACACTGAAGCTTTCTTT
CATRRGGIDTEAFF
>TRBV9|TRBD1|.|TRBJ1-1
TGTGCCAGCAGCCCCAGGGGGTGGAACACTGAAGCTTTCTTT
CASSPRGWNTEAFF
>TRBV30|.|.|TRBJ1-1
TGTGCCTGGCAAAAACAGGGGAACACTGAAGCTTTCTTT
CAWQKQGNTEAFF
>TRBV7-2|TRBD1|.|TRBJ2-5
TGTGCCAGCAGCCCGGGACAGGGTTTCGGGCAAGAGACCCAGTACTTC
CASSPGQGFGQETQYF
>TRBV5-1|.|.|TRBJ2-3
TGCGCCAGCAGCCCGGAGGGCGGGCCCAGCACAGATACGCAGTATTTT
CASSPEGGPSTDTQYF
>TRBV29-1|.|.|TRBJ2-1
TGCACTGCGGCGGTTTCCTACAATGAGCAGTTCTTC
CTAAVSYNEQFF
>TRBV5-1|TRBD2|few|TRBJ2-3
TGCGCCAGCAGCTTGCCTAGCGGGAGGGCGGACACAGATACGCAGTATTTT
CASSLPSGRADTDTQYF
>TRBV9|TRBD1|.|TRBJ2-4
TGTGCCAGCAGCGTAGAAACAGGGGAGAAAAACATTCAGTACTTC
CASSVETGEKNIQYF
>TRBV7-2|.|.|TRBJ2-7
TGTGCCAGCAGCTCCCAGGGAAACGAGCAGTACTTC
CASSSQGNEQYF
>TRBV29-1|TRBD2|once|TRBJ2-1
TGCAGCGTTGAAGGGGGACTAGCGGGAGGAAGCGACAATGAGCAGTTCTTC
CSVEGGLAGGSDNEQFF
>TRBV28|.|.|TRBJ1-5
TGTGCCATCCATAGGCAGGCAAGCAATCAGCCCCAGCATTTT
CAIHRQASNQPQHF
>TRBV4-3|TRBD2|.|TRBJ2-5
TGCGCCAGCAGTCGAACTAGCGTTGAGACCCAGTACTTC
CASSRTSVETQYF
>TRBV9|TRBD2|.|TRBJ2-2
TGTGCCAGCAGCGTAGTGTTAGCGGGACACCCCGGGGAGCTGTTTTTT
CASSVVLAGHPGELFF
>TRBV10-2|.|.|TRBJ2-2
TGCGCCAGCAGCTCATTAGGACAGACCGGGGAGCTGTTTTTT
CASSSLGQTGELFF
>TRBV7-9|TRBD2|.|TRBJ2-7
TGTGCCAGCAGGTCCATGTTAGCGGGAGCCTACGAGCAGTACTTC
CASRSMLAGAYEQYF
>TRBV19|TRBD2|.|TRBJ2-7
TGTGCCAGCCAGACTAGCGGGGGCCTTACCTACGAGCAGTACTTC
CASQTSGGLTYEQYF
>TRBV19|.|.|TRBJ2-7
TGTGCCAGTAGTGCGGGGTTTAGCTCCTACGAGCAGTACTTC
CASSAGFSSYEQYF
>TRBV9|TRBD2|.|TRBJ2-3
TGTGCCAGCAGCACCGGACTAGCTAGAAGAGATACGCAGTATTTT
CASSTGLARRDTQYF
>TRBV27|TRBD1|.|TRBJ2-7
TGTGCCAGCAGCTCCCCCCGGACAGGGAGCTCCTACGAGCAGTACTTC
CASSSPRTGSSYEQYF
>TRBV5-1|TRBD1|.|TRBJ2-5
TGCGCCAGCAGCCATACAGGGGTCCAAGAGACCCAGTACTTC
CASSHTGVQETQYF
>TRBV5-5|.|.|TRBJ1-1
TGTGCCAGCAGCTTGGCATTAGCGAATACTGAAGCTTTCTTT
CASSLALANTEAFF
>TRBV15|TRBD1|once|TRBJ1-5
TGTGCCACCAGCAGAGATGCACAGGGGTACCAGCCCCAGCATTTT
CATSRDAQGYQPQHF
>TRBV28|.|.|TRBJ1-1
TGTGCCAGCAGTTCCAGGGGTCAGAACACTGAAGCTTTCTTT
CASSSRGQNTEAFF
>TRBV7-8|.|few|TRBJ1-1
TGTGCCAGCAGCTTAGCACAGCCGAACACTGAAGCTTTCTTT
CASSLAQPNTEAFF
>TRBV28|TRBD1|.|TRBJ2-1
TGTGCCAGCAGTTTACGGGGACAGGGCAGTTACAATGAGCAGTTCTTC
CASSLRGQGSYNEQFF
>TRBV28|.|.|TRBJ2-7
TGTGCCAGCAGTCCTTACCGACTCCCCTACGAGCAGTACTTC
CASSPYRLPYEQYF
>TRBV6-1|.|.|TRBJ2-1
TGTGCCAGCAGTGACTTAGCTGGGTTCGATGGTGAGCAGTTCTTC
CASSDLAGFDGEQFF
>TRBV7-8|TRBD1|.|TRBJ1-4
TGTGCCAGCAGCGGGACAGGGGGCTTTAATGAAAAACTGTTTTTT
CASSGTGGFNEKLFF
>TRBV14|.|.|TRBJ1-3
TGTGCCAGCAGCCAAGATCCGGTATACTCTGGAAACACCATATATTTT
CASSQDPVYSGNTIYF